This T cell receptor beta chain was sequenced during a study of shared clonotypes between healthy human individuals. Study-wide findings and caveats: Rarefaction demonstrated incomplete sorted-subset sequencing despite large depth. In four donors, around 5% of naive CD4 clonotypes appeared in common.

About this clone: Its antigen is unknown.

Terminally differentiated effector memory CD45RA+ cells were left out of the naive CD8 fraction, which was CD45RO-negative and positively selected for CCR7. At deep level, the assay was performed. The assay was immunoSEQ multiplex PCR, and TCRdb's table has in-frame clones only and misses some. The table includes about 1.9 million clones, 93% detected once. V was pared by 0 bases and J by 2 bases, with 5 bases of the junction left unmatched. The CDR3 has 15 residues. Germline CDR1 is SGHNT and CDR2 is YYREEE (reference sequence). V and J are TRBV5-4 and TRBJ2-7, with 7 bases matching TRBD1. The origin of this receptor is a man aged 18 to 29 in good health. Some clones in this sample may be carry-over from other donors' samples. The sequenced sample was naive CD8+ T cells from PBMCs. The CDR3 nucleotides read TGTGCCAGCAGCTTGGGTGACAGGGCCCCCTACGAGCAGTACTTC. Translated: CASSLGDRAPYEQYF.